Below, 2 T cell receptor beta chains from the same sample are listed, as sequenced in a study of shared clonotypes between healthy human individuals. Some clones are missing from TCRdb's copy, which holds only in-frame ones; the method was immunoSEQ multiplex PCR. The table lists around 2.1 million clones, under 97% of them singletons. Input material: naive CD4+ T cells sorted from blood. This sample's subset: CD45RA+ positively selected. The source is a man between 18 and 29 years old in good health.

On this clone: One end of the junction varies from germline; a read error may be responsible. This chain joins TRBV5-8 and TRBJ1-1; tentative D call: TRBD1 (6 bases). Germline V CDR1 and CDR2: SGHTS, YDEGEE. The CDR3 consists of 14 residues. This CDR3 reads CASSTGRWDTLWVF. Written as DNA, the CDR3 is TGTGCCAGCAGCACCGGACGATGGGACACTTTATGGGTCTTT.

The genes are TRBV28 and TRBJ2-7, with TRBD2 matching over 12 bases. The CDR3 contains 15 residues. The germline V gene encodes CDR1 MDHEN and CDR2 SYDVKM. Germline trimming cut 5 bases from V and 7 bases from J; bases unmatched to any gene: 9. The CDR3 is CASSLTSGSRKEQYF. In DNA, the CDR3 is TGTGCCAGCAGTCTGACTAGCGGGAGTCGTAAAGAGCAGTACTTC.